This is a list of T cell receptor beta chains from one sample in a study of blood T cell repertoires in COVID-19. Here immunoSEQ multiplex PCR was the method, and the copy in TCRdb shows in-frame clones only, minus some. In the table there are approximately 140,000 clones, about 87% of which are singletons. The sample comprised peripheral blood. Receptors were obtained from a human donor with COVID-19, enrolled during active disease. The donor label of this sample is uncertain. Both conserved end residues are part of each CDR3. The D gene is left open where the match is weak. Only some rows state a clone size, as once, few, many or a class for expanded clones.

d_gene: TRBD1; j_gene: TRBJ1-3; v_gene: TRBV11-2; abundance: -; CDR3aa: CASSQPGQPVSGNTIYF; CDR3nt: TGTGCCAGCAGCCAACCGGGACAGCCTGTTTCTGGAAACACCATATATTTT
d_gene: TRBD1; j_gene: TRBJ1-1; v_gene: TRBV28; abundance: -; CDR3aa: CASSFIQGITGAEAFF; CDR3nt: TGTGCCAGCAGTTTTATACAGGGGATCACGGGGGCTGAAGCTTTCTTT
d_gene: -; j_gene: TRBJ2-1; v_gene: TRBV2; abundance: once; CDR3aa: CASILEQGHNEQFF; CDR3nt: TGTGCCAGCATCCTGGAGCAGGGCCACAATGAGCAGTTCTTC
d_gene: -; j_gene: TRBJ2-5; v_gene: TRBV12-5; abundance: once; CDR3aa: CASGRGGPVETQYF; CDR3nt: TGTGCTAGTGGGCGGGGAGGTCCGGTAGAGACCCAGTACTTC
d_gene: TRBD1; j_gene: TRBJ1-2; v_gene: TRBV19; abundance: once; CDR3aa: CASRRNLGQVGYTF; CDR3nt: TGTGCCAGTCGTCGGAACCTGGGACAGGTGGGCTACACCTTC
d_gene: TRBD1; j_gene: TRBJ2-7; v_gene: TRBV6-5; abundance: -; CDR3aa: CASSYRDRGYEQYF; CDR3nt: TGTGCCAGCAGTTACCGGGACAGGGGGTACGAGCAGTACTTC
d_gene: TRBD1; j_gene: TRBJ2-1; v_gene: TRBV18; abundance: -; CDR3aa: CASSPRGPGQGASEQFF; CDR3nt: TGTGCCAGCTCACCAAGGGGGCCGGGACAGGGGGCGAGTGAGCAGTTCTTC
d_gene: -; j_gene: TRBJ1-5; v_gene: TRBV6-1; abundance: -; CDR3aa: CASSERGENQPQHF; CDR3nt: TGTGCCAGCAGTGAACGGGGGGAGAATCAGCCCCAGCATTTT
d_gene: TRBD1; j_gene: TRBJ1-3; v_gene: TRBV7-9; abundance: -; CDR3aa: CASSSGGDWGNTIYF; CDR3nt: TGTGCCAGCAGCTCAGGGGGCGATTGGGGAAACACCATATATTTT
d_gene: TRBD1; j_gene: TRBJ1-5; v_gene: TRBV6-5; abundance: -; CDR3aa: CASSSTQGLGQPQHF; CDR3nt: TGTGCCAGCAGCAGCACACAGGGGCTGGGTCAGCCCCAGCATTTT
d_gene: -; j_gene: TRBJ2-5; v_gene: TRBV9; abundance: -; CDR3aa: CASSPAVAGETQYF; CDR3nt: TGTGCCAGCAGCCCAGCAGTAGCAGGGGAGACCCAGTACTTC
d_gene: -; j_gene: TRBJ1-2; v_gene: TRBV4-1; abundance: -; CDR3aa: CASSQDQGRTYNYGYTF; CDR3nt: TGCGCCAGCAGCCAAGATCAGGGCAGAACCTATAACTATGGCTACACCTTC
d_gene: -; j_gene: TRBJ1-4; v_gene: TRBV9; abundance: -; CDR3aa: CASSVIGGKLFF; CDR3nt: TGTGCCAGCAGCGTAATTGGGGGCAAACTGTTTTTT
d_gene: -; j_gene: TRBJ1-2; v_gene: TRBV3-1/TRBV3-2; abundance: -; CDR3aa: CASSQEGADGYTF; CDR3nt: TGTGCCAGCAGCCAGGAGGGAGCGGATGGCTACACCTTC
d_gene: TRBD1; j_gene: TRBJ2-7; v_gene: TRBV5-1; abundance: -; CDR3aa: CASSQRGTGDEQYF; CDR3nt: TGCGCCAGCAGCCAAAGGGGGACAGGGGACGAGCAGTACTTC
d_gene: -; j_gene: TRBJ1-4; v_gene: TRBV9; abundance: few; CDR3aa: CASSVDRGLNEKLFF; CDR3nt: TGTGCCAGCAGCGTAGATAGAGGTCTTAATGAAAAACTGTTTTTT